The 22 T cell receptor beta chains presented below share a single source sample, sequenced in a study of vaccination effects on CD4 cells after COVID-19. Assay used: immunoSEQ multiplex PCR; TCRdb lists only in-frame clones, some missing. The data show around 68,000 clones, about 80% seen once. ViraFEST expansion of antigen-specific CD4+ T cells with viral peptide pools preceded sequencing. Once cultured for roughly ten days, the cells underwent separation to obtain CD4+ T cells. Nucleocapsid antibody tests were negative, and the vaccine recipients had no prior SARS-CoV-2 infection. Their antigen targets remain unknown. The sequences come from CD4+ T cells from PBMCs cultured with SARS-CoV-2 spike peptides, collected before COVID-19 vaccination. The source of these receptors is a human donor who received a COVID-19 vaccine.

This chain links TRBV10-1 with TRBJ1-1; no clear D. Between the trimmed V and J ends, which lost 5 bases and 1 base, there was a span of 11 bases. Germline CDR1 reads WNHNN; CDR2 reads SYGVQD (reference sequence). CDR3 length: 14 residues. CDR3 amino acids: CASSRVIGNTEAFF. The DNA of the CDR3 is TGCGCCAGCAGTCGGGTAATTGGGAACACTGAAGCTTTCTTT.

V usage is TRBV3-1 (or the pseudogene TRBV3-2) and J usage is TRBJ2-3; D not resolved. CDR3 size: 16 residues. Trimming removed 0 bases at V and 3 bases at J, with 13 bases between. The germline CDR1 and CDR2 sequences are LGHDT and YNNKEL (reference sequence). CDR3 region: CASSQDPNGVTDTQYF. The CDR3 nucleotides read TGTGCCAGCAGCCAAGATCCAAATGGCGTAACAGATACGCAGTATTTT.

The chain recombines TRBV18 with TRBJ1-1; 7 bases map to TRBD1. The length of the CDR3 is 14 residues. The J segment lost 1 base and the V segment lost 1 base, leaving 0 bases of the junction unmatched. CDR1 and CDR2 from the germline V gene are KGHSH and LQKENI. The CDR3 nucleotides read TGTGCCAGCTCACCACAGGGGGCGAACACTGAAGCTTTCTTT. Translated, it gives CASSPQGANTEAFF.

The chain uses TRBV6-5 and TRBJ2-2; TRBD2 might be the D (6 bases). The V gene lost 0 bases and the J gene lost 7 bases, with 12 bases spanning the gap. The CDR3 has 15 amino acids. CDR1 is MNHEY and CDR2 is SVGAGI in the germline V gene. CDR3 in amino acids: CASSYSVRRDGELFF. CDR3 in DNA: TGTGCCAGCAGTTACTCCGTACGGCGGGACGGGGAGCTGTTTTTT.

This clone was recorded once. The chain employs TRBV15 and TRBJ2-5, with D perhaps TRBD2 (7 bases). Trimming removed 8 bases from V and 3 bases from J, with 19 bases in between. CDR3 size: 15 residues. CDR1 and CDR2 from the germline V gene are LNHNV and YYDKDF (reference sequence). CDR3 in DNA: TGTGCCACCCATAAACGGGGGCGGGGGAAAGAGACCCAGTACTTC. Its protein is CATHKRGRGKETQYF.

The gene calls are TRBV5-5 and TRBJ1-3; D remains ambiguous. CDR3 length equals 15 residues. Germline assignment: CDR1 SGHKS and CDR2 YYEKEE (reference sequence). V lost 0 bases and J lost 2, with 9 bases in between. CDR3 protein: CASSLGGLAGNTIYF. Written as DNA, the CDR3 is TGTGCCAGCAGCTTGGGGGGTCTGGCTGGAAACACCATATATTTT.

This chain connects TRBV3-1 (or the pseudogene TRBV3-2) to TRBJ1-3; weak D call: TRBD1 (5 bases). The germline V gene encodes CDR1 LGHDT and CDR2 YNNKEL (reference sequence). The CDR3 has 14 residues. The V gene lost 4 bases and the J gene lost 4 bases, with 11 bases spanning the gap. This CDR3 reads CASSPYRRGNTIYF. The CDR3 DNA sequence: TGTGCCAGCAGCCCGTACAGGAGGGGAAACACCATATATTTT.

The genes are TRBV28 and TRBJ2-1; 9 bases map to TRBD2. The V and J ends lost 4 bases and 0 bases, in that order; junction bases with no gene match: 13. The CDR3 consists of 19 residues. From germline, CDR1 is MDHEN and CDR2 SYDVKM. CDR3 nucleotides: TGTGCCAGCAGTTCCCCCACTTTTGAGCGGGGGGCCTCCTACAATGAGCAGTTCTTC. Protein product: CASSSPTFERGASYNEQFF.

A few counts support this clone. This chain uses TRBV10-3 with TRBJ1-2; no definite D call. This CDR3 has 13 amino acids. With 6 bases removed from V and 2 bases from J, the gap between germline ends came to 10 bases. Germline V lookup: CDR1 ENHRY, CDR2 SYGVKD. CDR3 DNA sequence: TGTGCCATCAGGCCAGGCGAAAACTATGGCTACACCTTC. It translates to CAIRPGENYGYTF.

The chain links TRBV30 to TRBJ2-2, with D tentatively TRBD1 (6 bases). CDR1 GTSNPN and CDR2 SVGIG come from the germline V gene (reference sequence). This CDR3 is 13 amino acids long. V was shortened by 6 bases and J by 4 bases, with 12 bases between the two germline ends. CDR3 in amino acids: CACDRLRTGELFF. CDR3 coding DNA: TGTGCCTGCGACAGGCTCCGCACCGGGGAGCTGTTTTTT.

The table lists this clone with a few counts. The rearrangement links TRBV7-9 to TRBJ1-3; D not resolved. Looked up from germline, CDR1 is SEHNR and CDR2 is FQNEAQ (reference sequence). The V end lost 4 bases, the J end lost 0 bases, and 4 bases lay between the germline ends. The CDR3 is 13 amino acids. CDR3 bases: TGTGCCAGCAGCTACAACTCTGGAAACACCATATATTTT. Translation: CASSYNSGNTIYF.

The chain recombines TRBV10-3 with TRBJ1-3; D perhaps matches TRBD1 (5 bases). The CDR3 totals 14 residues. The ends were cut back, 0 bases at V and 2 bases at J, with 5 bases in the middle. Looked up from germline, CDR1 is ENHRY and CDR2 is SYGVKD. The CDR3 nucleotides read TGTGCCATCAGTGAGTCAGGGGCTGGAAACACCATATATTTT. Translated, it gives CAISESGAGNTIYF.

The V gene is TRBV13, the J gene TRBJ2-3; the D is unclear. This CDR3 is built from 14 residues. V was cut by 1 base and J by 1 base, with 6 bases left in between. Germline CDR1 and CDR2: PRHDT and FYEKMQ (reference sequence). This chain's CDR3 is CASSLAAGTDTQYF. The CDR3 DNA reads as TGTGCCAGCAGCTTAGCGGCGGGCACAGATACGCAGTATTTT.

This chain joins TRBV29-1 and TRBJ2-1, with D possibly being TRBD1 or TRBD2 (6 bases each). The V end lost 7 bases, the J end lost 3 bases, and 13 bases lay between the germline ends. The CDR3 has 13 amino acids. Germline V CDR1 and CDR2: SQVTM, ANQGSEA. CDR3 sequence (DNA): TGCAGCGATGGAGGGGGTAGCTACAATGAGCAGTTCTTC. Translation: CSDGGGSYNEQFF.

CDR3 DNA sequence: TGCGCCAGCAGCGGAAAGGGACAGAACACCGGGGAGCTGTTTTTT. This translates into CASSGKGQNTGELFF. This chain joins TRBV5-1 and TRBJ2-2, with D perhaps matching TRBD1 (6 bases). Between the trimmed V and J ends, which lost 4 bases and 1 base, there was a span of 11 bases. Germline V CDR1 and CDR2: SGHRS, YFSETQ. This CDR3 contains 15 residues.

The chain links TRBV11-2 to TRBJ2-5, with D possibly being TRBD2 (6 bases). The germline V gene has CDR1 SGHAT and CDR2 FQNNGV. The V and J ends lost 5 bases and 5 bases respectively, with 21 bases between them. This CDR3 is 16 amino acids long. CDR3 amino acids: CASSLTDRLVWETQYF. CDR3 DNA: TGTGCCAGCAGCCTAACCGACCGACTAGTCTGGGAGACCCAGTACTTC.

This clone showed up just once. CDR3 loop: CASSPNRVGDTGELFF. DNA of the CDR3: TGTGCCAGCTCACCAAACAGGGTTGGGGACACCGGGGAGCTGTTTTTT. The chain recombines TRBV18 with TRBJ2-2, with a tentative D call TRBD1 (6 bases). Trimming pared 2 bases from V and 3 bases from J, leaving 13 bases between. CDR3 length: 16 residues. The germline CDR1 and CDR2 sequences are KGHSH and LQKENI.

The rearrangement links TRBV10-1 to TRBJ1-1, with TRBD1 identical over 8 bases. The germline gives CDR1 WNHNN, CDR2 SYGVQD (reference sequence). The junction had 9 bases not matched to a gene; V was cut back by 4 bases and J by 11 bases. The CDR3 totals 13 residues. The DNA for the CDR3 is TGCGCCAGCAGTGCCGGACAGGGTTTGAGGGCTTTCTTT. It specifies CASSAGQGLRAFF.

CDR3 region: CSVVEGPNYGYTF. The DNA for the CDR3 is TGCAGCGTTGTTGAGGGACCTAACTATGGCTACACCTTC. The chain uses TRBV29-1 and TRBJ1-2; D may be TRBD1 (5 bases). CDR1 SQVTM and CDR2 ANQGSEA come from the germline V gene. V gave up 4 bases and J gave up 0 bases, with 9 bases separating them. The CDR3 sequence is 13 residues long.

This chain joins TRBV6-5 and TRBJ2-2; D perhaps matches TRBD1 (6 bases). The CDR3 is 15 amino acids. The V and J ends lost 7 bases and 9 bases respectively, with 21 bases between them. In germline, CDR1 is MNHEY, CDR2 SVGAGI. CDR3 loop: CASTRGGSPFRELFF. CDR3 nucleotide sequence: TGTGCCAGCACCAGGGGCGGGTCCCCCTTCCGGGAGCTGTTTTTT.

Concerning this clone: An end of the junction does not agree with germline; a read error may underlie this. The V and J genes are TRBV3-1 (or the pseudogene TRBV3-2) and TRBJ2-1, with D uncertain. The CDR3 loop spans 13 amino acids. The V gene's germline CDR1 is LGHDT and CDR2 YNNKEL (reference sequence). The CDR3: CASSQVSGNEQFF. CDR3 coding DNA: TGTGCCAGCAGTCAAGTTTCGGGTAATGAGCAGTTCTTC.

The rearrangement uses TRBV5-1 and TRBJ2-2; 11 bases fit TRBD1. The trim removed 0 bases at V and 6 bases at J, leaving 4 bases unmatched. The length of the CDR3 is 16 residues. Germline V lookup: CDR1 SGHRS, CDR2 YFSETQ. This CDR3 reads CASSLAWTGGAGELFF. The CDR3 DNA reads TGCGCCAGCAGCTTGGCTTGGACAGGGGGCGCCGGGGAGCTGTTTTTT. Complete variable domain (other parts from reference TRBV5-1 and TRBJ2-2): KAGVTQTPRYLIKTRGQQVTLSCSPISGHRSVSWYQQTPGQGLQFLFEYFSETQRNKGNFPGRFSGRQFSNSRSEMNVSTLELGDSALYLCASSLAWTGGAGELFFGEGSRLTVL.